The text below deals with one TCR beta chain. This sample is part of a study of blood T cell repertoires in COVID-19. Overall study: In each case, the material was cDNA or gDNA derived from T cells, B-cell-depleted T cells, or PBMCs.

Germline assignment: CDR1 SNHLY and CDR2 FYNNEI. This CDR3 contains 16 residues. With V trimmed by 4 bases and J by 0 bases, 2 bases remained unmatched. Original handling: How many nucleated cells were present was estimated from reference gene primer amplification. Assay used: immunoSEQ multiplex PCR; TCRdb lists only in-frame clones, some missing. V and J calls and clone size follow that table, whereas D and trimming were derived from the DNA. The repertoire holds over 400,000 clones, 75% to 90% seen once, with about 3% in the top ten. The chain uses TRBV2 and TRBJ1-3; 11 bases agree with TRBD1. The sample taken for sequencing was peripheral blood. The clonotype comes from a human donor in a cohort sampled during active COVID-19. Here the CDR3 reads CASSVGTGGSGNTIYF. CDR3 DNA sequence: TGTGCCAGCAGTGTGGGGACAGGGGGCTCTGGAAACACCATATATTTT.